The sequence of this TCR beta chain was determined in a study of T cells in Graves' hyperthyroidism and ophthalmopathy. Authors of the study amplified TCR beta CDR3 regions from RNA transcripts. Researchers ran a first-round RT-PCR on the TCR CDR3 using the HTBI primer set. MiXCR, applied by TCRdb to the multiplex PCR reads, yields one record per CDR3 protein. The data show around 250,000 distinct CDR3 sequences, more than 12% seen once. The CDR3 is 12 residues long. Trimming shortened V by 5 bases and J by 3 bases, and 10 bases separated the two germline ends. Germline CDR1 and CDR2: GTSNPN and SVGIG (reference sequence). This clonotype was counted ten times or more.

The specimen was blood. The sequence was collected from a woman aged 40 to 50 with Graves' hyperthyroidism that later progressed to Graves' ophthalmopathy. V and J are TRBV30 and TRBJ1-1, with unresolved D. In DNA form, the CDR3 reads TGTGCCTGGGCCGGCGGTTACACTGAAGCTTTCTTT. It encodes CAWAGGYTEAFF.